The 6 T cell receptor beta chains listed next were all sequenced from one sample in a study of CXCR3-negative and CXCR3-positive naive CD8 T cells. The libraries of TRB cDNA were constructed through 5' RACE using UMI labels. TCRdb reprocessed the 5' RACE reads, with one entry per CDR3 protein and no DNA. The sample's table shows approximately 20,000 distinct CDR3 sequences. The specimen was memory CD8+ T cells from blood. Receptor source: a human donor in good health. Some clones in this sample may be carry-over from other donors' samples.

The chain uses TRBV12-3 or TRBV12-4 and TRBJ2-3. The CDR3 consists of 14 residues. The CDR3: CASSLGFGTDTQYF.

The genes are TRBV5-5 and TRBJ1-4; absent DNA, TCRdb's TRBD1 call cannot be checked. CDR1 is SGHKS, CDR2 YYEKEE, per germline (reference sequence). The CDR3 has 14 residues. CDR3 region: CASSHGTGYEKLFF. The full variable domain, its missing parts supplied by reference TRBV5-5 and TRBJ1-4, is DAGVTQSPTHLIKTRGQQVTLRCSPISGHKSVSWYQQVLGQGPQFIFQYYEKEERGRGNFPDRFSARQFPNYSSELNVNALLLGDSALYLCASSHGTGYEKLFFGSGTQLSVL.

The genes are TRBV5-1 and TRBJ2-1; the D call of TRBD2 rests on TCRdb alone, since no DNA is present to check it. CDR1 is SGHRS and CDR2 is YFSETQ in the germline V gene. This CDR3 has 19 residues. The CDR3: CASSSGLINVGLDFDEQFF.

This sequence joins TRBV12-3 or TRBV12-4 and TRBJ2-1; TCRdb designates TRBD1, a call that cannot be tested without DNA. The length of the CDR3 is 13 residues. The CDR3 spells CASSSGQAGEQFF.

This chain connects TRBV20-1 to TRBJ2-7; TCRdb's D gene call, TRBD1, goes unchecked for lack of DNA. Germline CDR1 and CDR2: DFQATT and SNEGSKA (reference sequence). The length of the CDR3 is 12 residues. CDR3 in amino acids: CSATDRENEQYF.

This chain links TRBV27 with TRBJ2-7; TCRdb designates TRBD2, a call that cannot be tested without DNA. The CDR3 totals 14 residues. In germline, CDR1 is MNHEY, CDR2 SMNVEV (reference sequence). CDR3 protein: CASSLNGNIYEQYF.